The entry that follows covers one TCR beta chain sequence. V was pared by 5 bases and J by 1 base, with 11 bases between. The germline gives CDR1 SSHAT, CDR2 FNYEAQ (reference sequence). CDR3 length equals 14 residues. This sample stems from a study of monozygotic twins with cystic fibrosis. Clones were read by immunoSEQ multiplex PCR, and TCRdb kept only the in-frame ones, dropping some. Of about 30,000 clones detected, approximately 90% appear once; the ten largest clones hold around 0.57%. The sample taken for sequencing was blood. The chain joins TRBV7-7 to TRBJ1-1, with a tentative D call TRBD1 (5 bases). The clonotype was recovered from a girl aged 2 to 10 with cystic fibrosis. In DNA form, the CDR3 reads TGTGCCAGCAGCCCCCTGGACACGAACACTGAAGCTTTCTTT. Translating gives CASSPLDTNTEAFF.